The 15 T cell receptor beta chains presented below share a single source sample, sequenced in a study of cytomegalovirus exposure and HLA in healthy donors. PCR amplification relied on 60 Vbeta primers (plus 13 Jbeta primers). TCRdb's table, derived via immunoSEQ multiplex PCR, lists solely in-frame clones and lacks some. The table includes about 150,000 clones, 80% to 90% detected once. The sample comprised PBMCs. The receptors derive from a woman under 30 in good health and CMV-seronegative.

The gene calls are TRBV30 and TRBJ2-2; 8 positions match TRBD2. The length of the CDR3 is 19 residues. CDR1 and CDR2 from the germline V gene are GTSNPN and SVGIG (reference sequence). V dropped 1 base and J dropped 5; count of bases not matched to a gene: 18. The CDR3 nucleotides are TGTGCCTGGAGTGCCCTCGGGGGGCGGGGGGACTTAAGGACCGGGGAGCTGTTTTTT. Translated: CAWSALGGRGDLRTGELFF.

The rearrangement uses TRBV5-4 and TRBJ1-4; the D gene is possibly TRBD1 (5 bases). There are 13 residues in the CDR3. Germline CDR1 and CDR2: SGHNT and YYREEE (reference sequence). With 10 bases removed from V and 7 bases from J, the gap between germline ends came to 17 bases. The CDR3: CAGSTVSGEKLFF. DNA for the CDR3: TGTGCCGGATCGACAGTCAGTGGTGAAAAACTGTTTTTT.

CDR3 bases: TGTGCCAGCAGCTTACAGGGGGCCCAGATCTACAATGAGCAGTTCTTC. Its protein product is CASSLQGAQIYNEQFF. The chain is built from TRBV13 and TRBJ2-1; 8 positions match TRBD1. This CDR3 has 16 residues. The J segment lost 3 bases and the V segment lost 2 bases, leaving 6 bases of the junction unmatched. Germline CDR1 reads PRHDT; CDR2 reads FYEKMQ (reference sequence).

The V and J genes are TRBV4-3 and TRBJ2-2; possible D gene TRBD1, 6 bases. Germline V CDR1 and CDR2: LGHNA, YSLEER. V gave up 3 bases and J gave up 4 bases, with 12 bases separating them. The CDR3 has 15 residues. Here the CDR3 reads CASSQDSRGTGELFF. DNA for the CDR3: TGCGCCAGCAGCCAGGACAGTAGGGGCACCGGGGAGCTGTTTTTT.

The V and J genes are TRBV27 and TRBJ2-7, with D perhaps TRBD2 (6 bases). Germline V CDR1 and CDR2: MNHEY, SMNVEV (reference sequence). The V end lost 2 bases, the J end lost 3 bases, and 11 bases lay between the germline ends. The CDR3 has 14 residues. The CDR3 DNA follows: TGTGCCAGCAGTTTAGTCGGGGGAGACTACGAGCAGTACTTC. This translates into CASSLVGGDYEQYF.

The chain combines TRBV28 with TRBJ1-5, with D unclear. Trimming shortened V by 2 bases and J by 7 bases, and 9 bases separated the two germline ends. Germline V CDR1 and CDR2: MDHEN, SYDVKM. The CDR3 runs 13 residues. The CDR3 nucleotides read TGTGCCAGCAGTTTACTAGTAAAACAGCCCCAGCATTTT. Its protein is CASSLLVKQPQHF.

The chain is built from TRBV7-2 and TRBJ2-3; 10 nucleotides agree with TRBD2. The CDR3 covers 16 residues. V lost 0 bases and J lost 2; bases outside the gene matches: 2. CDR1 is SGHTA and CDR2 is FQGNSA in the germline V gene. CDR3 sequence reads: CASSLASGGTTDTQYF. In nucleotides, the CDR3 is TGTGCCAGCAGCTTAGCTAGCGGGGGGACCACAGATACGCAGTATTTT.

This sequence joins TRBV6-5 and TRBJ2-7; the match to TRBD2 covers 10 bases. V lost 0 bases, J lost 4 bases, and 3 bases stayed unmatched. The CDR3 contains 15 residues. Germline lookup yields CDR1 MNHEY and CDR2 SVGAGI. CDR3 in amino acids: CASSYSTSGKYEQYF. CDR3 in DNA: TGTGCCAGCAGTTACTCCACTAGCGGGAAGTACGAGCAGTACTTC.

About this clone itself: Other DNA sequences from this sample encode an identical CDR3 as well. CDR3 DNA: TGCGCCAGCAGCCTGGGACAGGCGAACACTGAAGCTTTCTTT. The encoded protein is CASSLGQANTEAFF. The chain employs TRBV5-1 and TRBJ1-1, with TRBD1 matching over 8 bases. Germline V gene data show CDR1 as SGHRS and CDR2 as YFSETQ. Trimming took 4 bases from V and 1 from J; bases not matched to a gene: 3. This CDR3 is built from 14 residues.

This sequence joins TRBV27 and TRBJ2-5, with D possibly being TRBD1 (5 bases). The CDR3 is made up of 13 amino acids. The germline gives CDR1 MNHEY, CDR2 SMNVEV (reference sequence). Trimming left V 5 bases short and J 2 bases short, with 9 bases between. The CDR3: CASSVRVQETQYF. The CDR3 DNA sequence: TGTGCCAGCAGTGTCAGGGTTCAAGAGACCCAGTACTTC.

This chain uses TRBV6-6 with TRBJ1-3; D remains ambiguous. The CDR3 runs 15 residues. Trimming removed 4 bases from V and 1 base from J, with 11 bases in between. Germline CDR1 and CDR2: MNHNY and SVGAGI (reference sequence). The CDR3 is CASSSEGLSGNTIYF. The CDR3 DNA reads as TGTGCCAGCAGTTCTGAGGGTCTGTCTGGAAACACCATATATTTT.

The genes are TRBV10-3 and TRBJ1-1; 8 bases match TRBD1. This CDR3 region has 13 residues. V lost 6 bases and J lost 9; bases outside the gene matches: 9. Germline CDR1 and CDR2: ENHRY and SYGVKD. This CDR3 is CAIRAAGQGQAFF. The CDR3 bases are TGTGCCATCAGGGCTGCCGGACAGGGCCAAGCTTTCTTT.

The genes are TRBV29-1 and TRBJ1-5; 8 bases agree with TRBD1. The CDR3 contains 14 residues. The junction had 8 bases not matched to a gene; V was cut back by 6 bases and J by 4 bases. Germline assignment: CDR1 SQVTM and CDR2 ANQGSEA. The CDR3 nucleotides read TGCAGCGTCGCGGACAGGGTAGGGAATCAGCCCCAGCATTTT. It codes for CSVADRVGNQPQHF.

The V call is TRBV29-1, the J call TRBJ2-5; a weak D match, TRBD2 (5 bases). The CDR3 runs 14 residues. Germline CDR1 and CDR2: SQVTM and ANQGSEA. The V end was cut by 2 bases, the J end by 3 bases, with 13 bases between. The CDR3 DNA reads as TGCAGCGTTGAAACGGGATTTGGGAAAGAGACCCAGTACTTC. This translates into CSVETGFGKETQYF.

The genes are TRBV7-9 and TRBJ2-7; 8 bases fit TRBD1. CDR3 length equals 16 residues. Germline V gives CDR1 SEHNR, CDR2 FQNEAQ (reference sequence). Trimming cost V 5 bases and J 0 bases; bases outside gene matches: 9. The CDR3 sequence is CASSDPWDRSSYEQYF. The CDR3, as DNA: TGTGCCAGCAGCGATCCCTGGGACAGGAGCTCCTACGAGCAGTACTTC.